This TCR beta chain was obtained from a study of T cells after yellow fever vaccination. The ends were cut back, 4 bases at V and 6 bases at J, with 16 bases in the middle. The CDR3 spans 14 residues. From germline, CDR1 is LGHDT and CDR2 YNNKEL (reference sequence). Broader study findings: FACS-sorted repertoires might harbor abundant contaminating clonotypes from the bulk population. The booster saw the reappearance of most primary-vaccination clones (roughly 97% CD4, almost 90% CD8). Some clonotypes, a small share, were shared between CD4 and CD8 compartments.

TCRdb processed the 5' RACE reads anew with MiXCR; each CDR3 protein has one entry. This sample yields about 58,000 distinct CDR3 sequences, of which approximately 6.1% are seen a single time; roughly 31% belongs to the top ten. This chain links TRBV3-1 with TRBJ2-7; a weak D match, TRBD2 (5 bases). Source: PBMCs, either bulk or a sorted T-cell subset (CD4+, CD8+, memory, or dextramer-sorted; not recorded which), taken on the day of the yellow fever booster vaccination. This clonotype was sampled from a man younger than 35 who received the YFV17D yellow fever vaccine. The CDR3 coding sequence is TGTGCCAGCAGCCCCATGGCGGTTGGAGGCGAGCAGTACTTC. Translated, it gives CASSPMAVGGEQYF.